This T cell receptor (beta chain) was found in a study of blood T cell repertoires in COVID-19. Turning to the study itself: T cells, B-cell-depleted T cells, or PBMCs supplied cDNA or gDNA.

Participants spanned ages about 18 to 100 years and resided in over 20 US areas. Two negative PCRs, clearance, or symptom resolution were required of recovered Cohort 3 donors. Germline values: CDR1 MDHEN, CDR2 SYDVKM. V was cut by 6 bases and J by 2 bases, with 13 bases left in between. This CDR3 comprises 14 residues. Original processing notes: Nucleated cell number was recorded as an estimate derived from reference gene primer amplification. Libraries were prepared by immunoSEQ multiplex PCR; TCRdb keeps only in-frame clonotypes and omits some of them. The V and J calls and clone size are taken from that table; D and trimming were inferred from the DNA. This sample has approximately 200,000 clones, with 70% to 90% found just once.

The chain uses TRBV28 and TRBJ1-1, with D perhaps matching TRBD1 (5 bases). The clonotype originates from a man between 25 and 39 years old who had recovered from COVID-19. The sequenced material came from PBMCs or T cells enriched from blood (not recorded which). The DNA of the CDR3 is TGTGCCAGCAGCTACGGGGGTGTTAACACTGAAGCTTTCTTT. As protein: CASSYGGVNTEAFF.